These 20 T cell receptor beta chains were all obtained from the same sample, sequenced in a study of blood T cell repertoires in COVID-19. Some clones are missing from TCRdb's copy, which holds only in-frame ones; the method was immunoSEQ multiplex PCR. This table has some 700,000 clones, over 80% appearing once. The specimen sequenced was peripheral blood. These receptors came from a woman younger than 30 with acute or convalescent COVID-19.

The chain combines TRBV7-2 with TRBJ2-7; 9 nucleotides align to TRBD1. The germline V gene has CDR1 SGHTA and CDR2 FQGNSA. Trimming at V came to 5 bases and at J to 1 base, leaving 6 bases not matched to a gene. The CDR3 covers 15 residues. The CDR3 DNA reads as TGTGCCAGCAGCCTAACGGGACAGGGTTCCTACGAGCAGTACTTC. The encoded protein is CASSLTGQGSYEQYF. The variable domain in full, completed from reference TRBV7-2 and TRBJ2-7, reads GAGVSQSPSNKVTEKGKDVELRCDPISGHTALYWYRQSLGQGLEFLIYFQGNSAPDKSGLPSDRFSAERTGGSVSTLTIQRTQQEDSAVYLCASSLTGQGSYEQYFGPGTRLTVT.

The chain employs TRBV15 and TRBJ1-6, with 8 bases matching TRBD1. V shed 8 bases, J shed 9 bases, and the junction held 15 bases outside the gene matches. CDR3 size: 16 residues. CDR1 is LNHNV, CDR2 YYDKDF, per germline (reference sequence). CDR3 DNA: TGTGCCACCTCCTCGCCTAGCAGGGGGCGAGGTTCACCCCTCCACTTT. Translated: CATSSPSRGRGSPLHF. Looking up the rest from reference TRBV15 and TRBJ1-6 gives the full variable domain: DAMVIQNPRYQVTQFGKPVTLSCSQTLNHNVMYWYQQKSSQAPKLLFHYYDKDFNNEADTPDNFQSRRPNTSFCFLDIRSPGLGDTAMYLCATSSPSRGRGSPLHFGNGTRLTVT.

V is TRBV13 and J is TRBJ1-1, with TRBD1 as a possible D gene (6 bases). From germline, CDR1 is PRHDT and CDR2 FYEKMQ (reference sequence). V gave up 5 bases and J gave up 3 bases, with 13 bases separating them. CDR3 length equals 14 residues. CDR3 residues: CASSRNRVDTEAFF. CDR3 DNA sequence: TGTGCCAGCAGCCGAAACAGGGTGGACACTGAAGCTTTCTTT.

The chain links TRBV11-2 to TRBJ1-2, with D perhaps TRBD1 (5 bases). V was trimmed by 3 bases and J by 5 bases, leaving 19 bases between them. CDR1 is SGHAT, CDR2 FQNNGV, per germline. The CDR3 consists of 16 residues. In DNA form, the CDR3 reads TGTGCCAGCAGCTTCGAGCCTCAGGGATTGGGGTATGGCTACACCTTC. Residues: CASSFEPQGLGYGYTF.

The genes are TRBV10-3 and TRBJ2-7; TRBD1 matches 9 bases. The CDR3 spans 12 residues. With 9 bases clipped from V and 5 bases from J, the junction kept 5 bases outside the gene matches. Germline V gives CDR1 ENHRY, CDR2 SYGVKD. In DNA, the CDR3 is TGTGCCATGGGGACAGGGTTTCACGAGCAGTACTTC. It is translated as CAMGTGFHEQYF.

This rearrangement joins TRBV19 to TRBJ1-5; no definite D call. Germline loops: CDR1 LNHDA, CDR2 SQIVND (reference sequence). V was clipped by 1 base and J by 3 bases, with 13 bases between them. The CDR3 spans 16 residues. CDR3 amino acids: CASSIGSGPANQPQHF. The CDR3 DNA reads as TGTGCCAGTAGTATAGGCAGTGGGCCTGCCAATCAGCCCCAGCATTTT.

Regarding this clone: Within the sample, other DNA sequences also encode this same CDR3. The V gene is TRBV6-5, the J gene TRBJ2-7; D is perhaps TRBD1 (5 bases). The germline gives CDR1 MNHEY, CDR2 SVGAGI. This CDR3 is 13 amino acids long. Trimming shortened V by 6 bases and J by 4 bases, and 13 bases separated the two germline ends. The CDR3 nucleotides read TGTGCCAGCAGAGGGCAGGGAAGTTACGAGCAGTACTTC. Its translation: CASRGQGSYEQYF.

The V and J genes are TRBV5-1 and TRBJ1-3; 7 bases match TRBD1. Germline CDR1 and CDR2: SGHRS and YFSETQ. CDR3 length equals 14 residues. V trimming: 4 bases; J trimming: 4 bases; junction bases outside the gene matches: 5. The CDR3 DNA sequence: TGCGCCAGCAGCCTAGGGGACAGAGGAAACACCATATATTTT. Translating gives CASSLGDRGNTIYF.

The J gene is TRBJ1-2, the V gene TRBV12-3 or TRBV12-4; D remains unclear. The CDR3 totals 12 residues. Trimming removed 5 bases at V and 0 bases at J, with 4 bases between. CDR3 amino acids: CASSAANYGYTF. DNA for the CDR3: TGTGCCAGCAGTGCGGCTAACTATGGCTACACCTTC.

J is TRBJ1-6 and V is TRBV2; 9 nucleotides match TRBD1. Germline loops: CDR1 SNHLY, CDR2 FYNNEI. J was trimmed by 1 base and V by 8 bases; bases with no gene match: 9. This CDR3 is 17 amino acids long. The CDR3 protein is CASSERGTGSYNSPLHF. CDR3 sequence (DNA): TGTGCCAGCTCAGAAAGGGGGACAGGGTCCTATAATTCACCCCTCCACTTT.

This chain uses TRBV5-1 with TRBJ1-1; D gene ambiguous. Per the germline V gene, CDR1 is SGHRS and CDR2 is YFSETQ. V was clipped by 3 bases and J by 0 bases, with 12 bases between them. The CDR3 spans 15 residues. CDR3 bases: TGCGCCAGCAGCTCCGGTTATACCATGAACACTGAAGCTTTCTTT. Protein: CASSSGYTMNTEAFF.

The V and J genes are TRBV6-2 or TRBV6-3 and TRBJ1-2; TRBD1 might be the D (5 bases). This CDR3 has 14 amino acids. CDR1 MNHEY and CDR2 SVGEGT come from the germline V gene. Trimming cost V 5 bases and J 5 bases, with 15 bases left between them. CDR3 in amino acids: CASSNDRKPYGYTF. CDR3 sequence (DNA): TGTGCCAGCAGTAACGACAGAAAGCCATATGGCTACACCTTC.

The V gene is TRBV4-3, the J gene TRBJ2-1, with a possible D match to TRBD2 (7 bases). CDR3 length: 16 amino acids. Germline V CDR1 and CDR2: LGHNA, YSLEER. Trimming left V 0 bases short and J 5 bases short, with 14 bases between. The CDR3 nucleotides read TGCGCCAGCAGCCAAGATTGGGGGGGACAAAACAATGAGCAGTTCTTC. Amino acids: CASSQDWGGQNNEQFF.

The chain has TRBV4-1 and TRBJ1-5, with 9 bases matching TRBD1. With 3 bases clipped from V and 7 bases from J, the junction kept 7 bases outside the gene matches. CDR3 length: 15 residues. CDR1 MGHRA and CDR2 YSYEKL come from the germline V gene. The CDR3 sequence is CASSQLTGTGQPQHF. The CDR3 region has the DNA TGCGCCAGCAGCCAGCTAACAGGGACAGGGCAGCCCCAGCATTTT.

The gene calls are TRBV30 and TRBJ2-2; D is ambiguous. There are 11 residues in the CDR3. Per the germline V gene, CDR1 is GTSNPN and CDR2 is SVGIG (reference sequence). Between the trimmed V and J ends, which lost 3 bases and 8 bases, there was a span of 7 bases. The CDR3, as DNA: TGTGCCTGGAGAAGAGTGGGGGAGCTGTTTTTT. It translates to CAWRRVGELFF.

The chain carries TRBV29-1 and TRBJ2-5; 10 bases match TRBD1. With V trimmed by 2 bases and J by 4 bases, 10 bases remained unmatched. The CDR3 consists of 16 residues. Germline V CDR1 and CDR2: SQVTM, ANQGSEA. CDR3 sequence: CSVESRDRGGRETQYF. CDR3 DNA: TGCAGCGTTGAAAGCCGGGACAGGGGAGGGAGAGAGACCCAGTACTTC.

The count of this clone is one. The V and J genes are TRBV30 and TRBJ1-1; a possible D gene is TRBD1 (5 bases). The V end was cut by 4 bases, the J end by 0 bases, with 12 bases between. CDR1 GTSNPN and CDR2 SVGIG come from the germline V gene (reference sequence). The CDR3 contains 14 residues. The CDR3 loop is CAWTMGGLNTEAFF. The CDR3 bases are TGTGCCTGGACCATGGGGGGATTGAACACTGAAGCTTTCTTT.

This clone was counted between two and nine times. This chain links TRBV7-2 with TRBJ1-2; 7 nucleotides match TRBD1. V shed 1 base and J 6 bases; nucleotides not matched to a gene: 8. This CDR3 contains 15 residues. Per the germline V gene, CDR1 is SGHTA and CDR2 is FQGNSA. CDR3 in DNA: TGTGCCAGCAGCTTAGGGTTCGGGACAGCCGATGGCTACACCTTC. Its translation: CASSLGFGTADGYTF.

The gene calls are TRBV20-1 and TRBJ2-3; tentative D call: TRBD2 (5 bases). Per germline, CDR1 DFQATT and CDR2 SNEGSKA (reference sequence). This CDR3 is built from 11 residues. Trimming pared 4 bases from V and 4 bases from J, leaving 6 bases between. The CDR3 reads CSATRADTQYF. The CDR3, as DNA: TGCAGTGCTACGCGGGCAGATACGCAGTATTTT.

The chain carries TRBV9 and TRBJ1-6, with a tentative D call TRBD1 (5 bases). Germline CDR1 reads SGDLS; CDR2 reads YYNGEE. The V end was cut by 4 bases, the J end by 10 bases, with 15 bases between. The CDR3 extends over 14 amino acids. CDR3 protein: CASSFEPGLSPLHF. CDR3 in DNA: TGTGCCAGCAGCTTCGAGCCGGGACTATCACCCCTCCACTTT.